The 13 T cell receptor beta chains reported below all come from one sample, sequenced in a study of cytomegalovirus exposure and HLA in healthy donors. In the PCR, 60 Vbeta and 13 Jbeta primers were used. The protocol was immunoSEQ multiplex PCR, while the TCRdb copy is restricted to in-frame clones and leaves out a portion. In the table there are 100,000 to 150,000 clones, around 80% of which are singletons. Sequencing used PBMCs. The receptors stem from a female donor in good health and CMV-seronegative.

V usage is TRBV2 and J usage is TRBJ1-2; TRBD1 matches at 12 bases. The germline V gene has CDR1 SNHLY and CDR2 FYNNEI. The CDR3 totals 15 residues. J lost 7 bases, V lost 4 bases, and 7 bases had no gene match. CDR3 protein: CASSAPGQGARGYTF. The CDR3 coding sequence is TGTGCCAGCAGTGCCCCGGGACAGGGGGCGCGTGGCTACACCTTC. The whole variable domain, remainder taken from reference TRBV2 and TRBJ1-2, is EPEVTQTPSHQVTQMGQEVILRCVPISNHLYFYWYRQILGQKVEFLVSFYNNEISEKSEIFDDQFSVERPDGSNFTLKIRSTKLEDSAMYFCASSAPGQGARGYTFGSGTRLTVV.

This rearrangement joins TRBV15 to TRBJ2-7; TRBD1 matches at 7 bases. Per the germline V gene, CDR1 is LNHNV and CDR2 is YYDKDF (reference sequence). The CDR3 sequence is 15 residues long. V shed 0 bases and J 2 bases; nucleotides not matched to a gene: 4. The CDR3 DNA follows: TGTGCCACCAGCAGAGAGGTGGGACAGACCTACGAGCAGTACTTC. Protein sequence: CATSREVGQTYEQYF.

The table lists this clone with a few counts. V and J are TRBV7-8 and TRBJ2-1, with D tentatively TRBD2 (5 bases). V lost 3 bases and J lost 15, with 18 bases in between. Germline V gives CDR1 SGHVS, CDR2 FQNEAQ. This CDR3 spans 13 amino acids. The CDR3 reads CASSLSGVAFWFF. The DNA of the CDR3 is TGTGCCAGCAGCTTGTCTGGCGTAGCGTTTTGGTTCTTC.

The rearrangement links TRBV2 to TRBJ2-5, with 7 bases aligning to TRBD1. Germline V lookup: CDR1 SNHLY, CDR2 FYNNEI. The CDR3 spans 13 residues. The ends lost 10 bases at V and 5 bases at J; junction bases unmatched: 10. The CDR3 sequence is CAIQPTGWETQYF. CDR3 in DNA: TGTGCCATACAACCGACAGGGTGGGAGACCCAGTACTTC.

The V gene is TRBV27, the J gene TRBJ1-3; no clear D gene. V gave up 8 bases and J gave up 0 bases, with 11 bases separating them. The CDR3 sequence is 14 residues long. Per the germline V gene, CDR1 is MNHEY and CDR2 is SMNVEV (reference sequence). The CDR3 protein is CASRDSSSGNTIYF. The CDR3 coding sequence is TGTGCCAGCCGCGACTCGAGCTCTGGAAACACCATATATTTT.

This chain joins TRBV7-8 and TRBJ2-7; 7 bases map to TRBD2. The CDR3 is 14 amino acids. CDR1 is SGHVS and CDR2 is FQNEAQ in the germline V gene. V dropped 0 bases and J dropped 6; count of bases not matched to a gene: 5. The DNA for the CDR3 is TGTGCCAGCAGCTTAGCGCGGGAGCGCGGCGAGCAGTACTTC. Translating it yields CASSLARERGEQYF.

This clone was counted only a few times. V gene TRBV7-9 combines with J gene TRBJ2-1; tentatively, D is TRBD2 (6 bases). The V end was cut by 0 bases, the J end by 0 bases, with 15 bases between. Germline V gene data show CDR1 as SEHNR and CDR2 as FQNEAQ (reference sequence). The CDR3 is made up of 18 amino acids. The CDR3 nucleotides read TGTGCCAGCAGCTTAGCGGGGGGAGAGCGTAGCTCCTACAATGAGCAGTTCTTC. Amino acid sequence: CASSLAGGERSSYNEQFF.

The V gene is TRBV4-2, the J gene TRBJ2-7; 7 bases map to TRBD2. V was clipped by 1 base and J by 2 bases; unmatched bases: 5. The CDR3 covers 15 residues. Germline assignment: CDR1 LGHNA and CDR2 YNFKEQ. CDR3 in DNA: TGTGCCAGCAGCCAAGGGGAGGGCCCTACCTACGAGCAGTACTTC. Amino acids: CASSQGEGPTYEQYF.

The V gene is TRBV15, the J gene TRBJ2-7; 7 nucleotides match TRBD1. The CDR3 spans 18 residues. V trimming: 1 base; J trimming: 2 bases; junction bases outside the gene matches: 14. CDR1 LNHNV and CDR2 YYDKDF come from the germline V gene (reference sequence). The CDR3 loop is CATSRGWGSGTATYEQYF. CDR3 sequence (DNA): TGTGCCACCAGCAGAGGTTGGGGGTCCGGGACAGCGACCTACGAGCAGTACTTC.

This clone was seen only once. V gene TRBV19 combines with J gene TRBJ2-2, with TRBD1 matching 7 bases. The CDR3 is 16 residues long. Germline CDR1 is LNHDA and CDR2 is SQIVND (reference sequence). The V and J ends lost 2 bases and 7 bases, in that order; junction bases with no gene match: 10. The CDR3 DNA is TGTGCCAGTAGTATACAATGGGCCCCAGGGGGCGGGGAGCTGTTTTTT. Encoded protein: CASSIQWAPGGGELFF.

V usage is TRBV5-5 and J usage is TRBJ2-1; no reliable D call. V was cut by 0 bases and J by 7 bases, with 5 bases left in between. Germline loops: CDR1 SGHKS, CDR2 YYEKEE (reference sequence). The CDR3 covers 12 residues. Here the CDR3 reads CASSLDGNEQFF. The CDR3 nucleotides are TGTGCCAGCAGCTTGGACGGGAATGAGCAGTTCTTC.

This clone appeared once. V is TRBV2 and J is TRBJ2-7; 7 bases map to TRBD1. This CDR3 is 13 amino acids long. V lost 5 bases and J lost 2; bases outside the gene matches: 3. CDR1 is SNHLY and CDR2 is FYNNEI in the germline V gene. CDR3 region: CASSRTGAYEQYF. CDR3 nucleotides: TGTGCCAGCAGTCGGACAGGAGCCTACGAGCAGTACTTC.

This clone was counted once. The J gene is TRBJ1-1, the V gene TRBV2; the D is unclear. The CDR3 runs 14 residues. The germline V and J ends were trimmed by 7 bases and 3 bases, with 15 bases remaining between them. CDR1 SNHLY and CDR2 FYNNEI come from the germline V gene. The CDR3 loop is CASIAPSRDTEAFF. DNA of the CDR3: TGTGCCAGCATCGCACCGTCGAGGGACACTGAAGCTTTCTTT.